These T cell receptor beta chains were read from a single sample in a study of blood T cell repertoires in COVID-19. Measured with immunoSEQ multiplex PCR; TCRdb has only the in-frame clones, and not every one. The sample holds approximately 62,000 clones; over 60% are singletons and the top ten take 5.5% to 7%. Sequencing input: peripheral blood. All receptors come from a woman aged 50 to 60 with active or convalescent COVID-19. Each CDR3 is given with its conserved first and last residue. Each record gives: J gene, D gene, V gene, clone size, CDR3 DNA, CDR3 protein. The D gene is left open where the match is weak. Some rows have no size entry. The others give once, few or many, or a class for an expanded clone.

J gene: TRBJ1-2; D gene: .; V gene: TRBV6-1; clone size: .; CDR3 DNA: TGTGCCAGCAGTGAATACAGCAACTATGGCTACACCTTC; CDR3 protein: CASSEYSNYGYTF
J gene: TRBJ1-6; D gene: .; V gene: TRBV19; clone size: .; CDR3 DNA: TGTGCCAGTAGTACCCGGACATCTTTGTCCCTCCACTTT; CDR3 protein: CASSTRTSLSLHF
J gene: TRBJ1-2; D gene: .; V gene: TRBV5-1; clone size: .; CDR3 DNA: TGCGCCAGCAGCTCCGGACTCTCTTGGGAACCGAACAAGTTC; CDR3 protein: CASSSGLSWEPNKF
J gene: TRBJ1-4; D gene: .; V gene: TRBV7-2; clone size: .; CDR3 DNA: TGTGCCAGCAGCTTAGCGGGGCAGGCGAATGAAAAACTGTTTTTT; CDR3 protein: CASSLAGQANEKLFF
J gene: TRBJ1-1; D gene: TRBD1; V gene: TRBV19; clone size: .; CDR3 DNA: TGTGCCAGTAGTATTTGGACAGGGGACACTGAAGCTTTCTTT; CDR3 protein: CASSIWTGDTEAFF
J gene: TRBJ2-7; D gene: .; V gene: TRBV5-4; clone size: .; CDR3 DNA: TGTGCCAGCAGTAAGCAAGGGGGCCAGGGAGGTTACGAGCAGTACTTC; CDR3 protein: CASSKQGGQGGYEQYF
J gene: TRBJ2-7; D gene: .; V gene: TRBV10-1; clone size: once; CDR3 DNA: TGCGCCAGCAGTGGTCACATCCACGAGCAGTACTTC; CDR3 protein: CASSGHIHEQYF
J gene: TRBJ2-2; D gene: TRBD2; V gene: TRBV6-2/TRBV6-3; clone size: once; CDR3 DNA: TGTGCCAGCAGTTTACCGGGACTAGACACCGGGGAGCTGTTTTTT; CDR3 protein: CASSLPGLDTGELFF
J gene: TRBJ1-1; D gene: .; V gene: TRBV4-1; clone size: .; CDR3 DNA: TGCGCCAGCAGACAACCCCTGGCGGGGGCATTAACTGAAGCTTTCTTT; CDR3 protein: CASRQPLAGALTEAFF
J gene: TRBJ1-2; D gene: TRBD1; V gene: TRBV19; clone size: .; CDR3 DNA: TGTGCCAGCCGAGACAGGGGTTCGAACTATGGCTACACCTTC; CDR3 protein: CASRDRGSNYGYTF
J gene: TRBJ2-7; D gene: TRBD2; V gene: TRBV7-2; clone size: .; CDR3 DNA: TGTGCCAGCAGCTTAATTTTCTTGGGTAGCGGGAGCAACGAGCAGTACTTC; CDR3 protein: CASSLIFLGSGSNEQYF
J gene: TRBJ1-2; D gene: .; V gene: TRBV4-3; clone size: .; CDR3 DNA: TGCGCCAGCAGCCCCCAAGGCGGGAGTTATGGCTACACCTTC; CDR3 protein: CASSPQGGSYGYTF
J gene: TRBJ2-3; D gene: .; V gene: TRBV30; clone size: .; CDR3 DNA: TGTGCCTGGAGTGCCCATCCGCCCTACACAGATACGCAGTATTTT; CDR3 protein: CAWSAHPPYTDTQYF
J gene: TRBJ2-7; D gene: .; V gene: TRBV4-3; clone size: many; CDR3 DNA: TGCGCCAGCAGCCAAGAAGTTAGCGTGGATTCCGAGCAGTACTTC; CDR3 protein: CASSQEVSVDSEQYF
J gene: TRBJ2-7; D gene: .; V gene: TRBV18; clone size: .; CDR3 DNA: TGTGCCAGCTCACCAGTTGGGAGGGGGTCCTACGAGCAGTACTTC; CDR3 protein: CASSPVGRGSYEQYF
J gene: TRBJ2-3; D gene: .; V gene: TRBV7-9; clone size: .; CDR3 DNA: TGTGCCAGCAGTCAACCGGGACATAGAGATACGCAGTATTTT; CDR3 protein: CASSQPGHRDTQYF
J gene: TRBJ2-7; D gene: .; V gene: TRBV12-3/TRBV12-4; clone size: .; CDR3 DNA: TGTGCCAGCAGCCCACGGAGTTACGAGCAGTACTTC; CDR3 protein: CASSPRSYEQYF
J gene: TRBJ2-7; D gene: TRBD1; V gene: TRBV2; clone size: few; CDR3 DNA: TGTGCCAGCAGCAGGGACAGGGTTAGGCAGCAGTACTTC; CDR3 protein: CASSRDRVRQQYF
J gene: TRBJ1-2; D gene: TRBD1; V gene: TRBV15; clone size: .; CDR3 DNA: TGTGCCACCAGTAAAAGTGGACAGGGGCGCAACTATGGCTACACCTTC; CDR3 protein: CATSKSGQGRNYGYTF
J gene: TRBJ1-5; D gene: .; V gene: TRBV2; clone size: .; CDR3 DNA: TGTGCCAGCATGATCCAGGGAAATCAGCCCCAGCATTTT; CDR3 protein: CASMIQGNQPQHF
J gene: TRBJ2-1; D gene: .; V gene: TRBV24-1; clone size: .; CDR3 DNA: TGTGCCACCAGCGAGAGGGGGTACAATGAGCAGTTCTTC; CDR3 protein: CATSERGYNEQFF
J gene: TRBJ2-7; D gene: .; V gene: TRBV5-6; clone size: .; CDR3 DNA: TGTGCCAGCAGCTTCGGGGACTCTCTACGAGGGCAGTACTTC; CDR3 protein: CASSFGDSLRGQYF
J gene: TRBJ1-4; D gene: .; V gene: TRBV6-2/TRBV6-3; clone size: once; CDR3 DNA: TGTGCCAGCAGTACACTAAGCGGACCAACTAATGAAAAACTGTTTTTT; CDR3 protein: CASSTLSGPTNEKLFF
J gene: TRBJ2-7; D gene: .; V gene: TRBV18; clone size: few; CDR3 DNA: TGTGCCAGCTCACCCTCGGCAGGGAACGAGCAGTACTTC; CDR3 protein: CASSPSAGNEQYF
J gene: TRBJ2-1; D gene: TRBD1; V gene: TRBV7-8; clone size: .; CDR3 DNA: TGTGCCAGCAGCTTAGGGAGGCAGGGGGCGTCGAATGAGCAGTTCTTC; CDR3 protein: CASSLGRQGASNEQFF
J gene: TRBJ2-6; D gene: .; V gene: TRBV7-9; clone size: few; CDR3 DNA: TGTGCCGGCTTATTCTCTGGGGCCAACGTCCTGACTTTC; CDR3 protein: CAGLFSGANVLTF
J gene: TRBJ2-1; D gene: TRBD2; V gene: TRBV27; clone size: .; CDR3 DNA: TGTGCCAGCCGCGGGACTAGCGGGGCGAGGAGCAGCAATGAGCAGTTCTTC; CDR3 protein: CASRGTSGARSSNEQFF
J gene: TRBJ2-5; D gene: TRBD1; V gene: TRBV24-1; clone size: .; CDR3 DNA: TGTGCCACCAGTGACCCCGGGACAGGGATCCAAGAGACCCAGTACTTC; CDR3 protein: CATSDPGTGIQETQYF
J gene: TRBJ1-1; D gene: .; V gene: TRBV5-4; clone size: many; CDR3 DNA: TGTGCCAGCAGCTGGGGGGGGACTCCGGAGGGCACTGAAGCTTTCTTT; CDR3 protein: CASSWGGTPEGTEAFF